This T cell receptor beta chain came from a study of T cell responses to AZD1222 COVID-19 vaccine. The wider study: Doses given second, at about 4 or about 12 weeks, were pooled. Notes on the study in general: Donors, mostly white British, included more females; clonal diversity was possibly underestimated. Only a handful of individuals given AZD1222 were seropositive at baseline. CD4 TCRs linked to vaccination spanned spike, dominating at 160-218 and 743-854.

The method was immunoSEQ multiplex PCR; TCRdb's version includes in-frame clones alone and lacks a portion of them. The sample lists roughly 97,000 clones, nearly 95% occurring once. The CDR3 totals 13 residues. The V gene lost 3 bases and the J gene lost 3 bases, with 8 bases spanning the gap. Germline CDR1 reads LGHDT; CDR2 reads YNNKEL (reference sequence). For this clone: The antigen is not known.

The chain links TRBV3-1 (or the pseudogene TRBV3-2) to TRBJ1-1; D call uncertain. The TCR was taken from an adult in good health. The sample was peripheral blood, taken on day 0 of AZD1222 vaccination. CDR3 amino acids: CASSQITDTEAFF. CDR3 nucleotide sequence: TGTGCCAGCAGCCAGATCACAGACACTGAAGCTTTCTTT.